Following are 30 T cell receptor beta chains from one sample sequenced in a study of vaccination and CD4 T cells after COVID-19. An Oncomine TCR Beta short-read assay was used to sequence the DNA from cultured CD4+ T cells. TCRdb fed the PCR reads into MiXCR, producing one record per CDR3 protein. The table has approximately 20,000 distinct CDR3 sequences, about 80% seen once. These TCRs are of unknown antigen specificity. Treatment specified: approximately 11-day PBMC culture with coronavirus spike peptide pools or control peptides (ViraFEST assay). The input for sequencing was CD4+ T cells from blood, cultured in vitro, taken after SARS-CoV-2 vaccination. These TCRs come from a human donor who received a COVID-19 vaccine.

The sample holds a few counts of this clonotype. The chain recombines TRBV12-3 or TRBV12-4 with TRBJ1-1; no firm D call. The CDR3 runs 13 residues. Trimming stripped 3 bases from V and 6 bases from J, with 11 bases between. CDR3: CASSFLGRAEAFF. CDR3 DNA: TGTGCCAGCAGTTTTCTTGGGAGGGCTGAAGCTTTCTTT.

This clonotype was recorded only once. The J gene is TRBJ1-2, the V gene TRBV19, with D possibly being TRBD1 (5 bases). The germline V gene has CDR1 LNHDA and CDR2 SQIVND (reference sequence). CDR3 length: 15 residues. V lost 6 bases, J lost 3 bases, and 17 bases lay in between. The CDR3 here is CASSPGLGGDYGYTF. CDR3 coding DNA: TGTGCCAGTAGCCCAGGCCTCGGGGGGGACTATGGCTACACCTTC. The variable domain in full, completed from reference TRBV19 and TRBJ1-2, reads DGGITQSPKYLFRKEGQNVTLSCEQNLNHDAMYWYRQDPGQGLRLIYYSQIVNDFQKGDIAEGYSVSREKKESFPLTVTSAQKNPTAFYLCASSPGLGGDYGYTFGSGTRLTVV.

V usage is TRBV6-1 and J usage is TRBJ1-3, with 9 bases lining up with TRBD1. The CDR3 has 13 amino acids. V was clipped by 6 bases and J by 4 bases; unmatched bases: 1. Germline-derived CDR1 and CDR2 are MNHNS and SASEGT. The CDR3 bases are TGTGCCAGCAGGACAGGGGGGGGAAACACCATATATTTT. Translation gives CASRTGGGNTIYF.

This chain links TRBV12-3 or TRBV12-4 with TRBJ2-7; D call uncertain. V was clipped by 1 base and J by 2 bases, with 6 bases between them. The CDR3 covers 13 residues. CDR3 in DNA: TGTGCCAGCAGTTTAGTAGTTACCTACGAGCAGTACTTC. Amino acid sequence: CASSLVVTYEQYF.

The chain uses TRBV19 and TRBJ1-5; TRBD1 is a possible D gene (6 bases). Germline CDR1 reads LNHDA; CDR2 reads SQIVND (reference sequence). The CDR3 loop spans 18 amino acids. V was clipped by 6 bases and J by 2 bases, with 23 bases between them. In DNA, the CDR3 is TGTGCCAGTAGGAGAGTACGGGACATCCACCGGGGCAATCAGCCCCAGCATTTT. Its translation is CASRRVRDIHRGNQPQHF.

The V call is TRBV11-2, the J call TRBJ2-1, with 11 nucleotides matching TRBD2. The CDR3 runs to 16 residues. Germline V gene sequence: CDR1 SGHAT, CDR2 FQNNGV. Trimming took 4 bases from V and 0 from J; bases not matched to a gene: 2. The CDR3 nucleotides are TGTGCCAGCAGCTCACTAGCGGGGGACTCCTACAATGAGCAGTTCTTC. This translates into CASSSLAGDSYNEQFF.

This chain connects TRBV7-8 to TRBJ1-3, with a tentative D call TRBD1 (5 bases). Per the germline V gene, CDR1 is SGHVS and CDR2 is FQNEAQ. CDR3 length: 14 amino acids. V gave up 7 bases and J gave up 4 bases, with 14 bases separating them. Here the CDR3 DNA reads TGTGCCAGCACCTCCGGGGGATTCGGAAACACCATATATTTT. Residues: CASTSGGFGNTIYF.

The CDR3: CASSDSAEGSPLHF. CDR3 sequence (DNA): TGTGCCAGCAGTGACTCGGCAGAGGGGTCACCCCTCCACTTT. The chain uses TRBV6-4 and TRBJ1-6; D might be TRBD1 (5 bases). Trimming shortened V by 0 bases and J by 10 bases, and 10 bases separated the two germline ends. Germline-derived CDR1 and CDR2 are MRHNA and SNTAGT. The CDR3 extends over 14 amino acids.

The V and J genes are TRBV2 and TRBJ1-5, with D possibly being TRBD1 (5 bases). The V end was cut by 6 bases, the J end by 0 bases, with 15 bases between. Per germline, CDR1 SNHLY and CDR2 FYNNEI. The CDR3 runs to 16 residues. CDR3 sequence (DNA): TGTGCCAGCAGGTCAGACAGTGCCCGTAGCAATCAGCCCCAGCATTTT. It is translated as CASRSDSARSNQPQHF.

This clonotype was seen only once. The chain couples TRBV20-1 to TRBJ1-5, with 7 bases fitting TRBD1. J lost 1 base, V lost 6 bases, and 12 bases had no gene match. The CDR3 consists of 16 residues. Germline CDR1 DFQATT, CDR2 SNEGSKA (reference sequence). The CDR3, as DNA: TGCAGTGCGCACGTCCTAGGGGGCATGAGCAATCAGCCCCAGCATTTT. This gives the protein CSAHVLGGMSNQPQHF.

The gene calls are TRBV2 and TRBJ2-7; 10 bases fit TRBD1. This CDR3 region has 13 residues. Germline CDR1 is SNHLY and CDR2 is FYNNEI. With 5 bases clipped from V and 6 bases from J, the junction kept 4 bases outside the gene matches. CDR3 sequence reads: CASSRQGASEQYF. CDR3 bases: TGTGCCAGCAGTAGACAGGGGGCGAGCGAGCAGTACTTC.

The chain couples TRBV27 to TRBJ1-6, with D uncertain. Trimming pared 6 bases from V and 10 bases from J, leaving 16 bases between. CDR1 MNHEY and CDR2 SMNVEV come from the germline V gene (reference sequence). The CDR3 is made up of 14 amino acids. CDR3 sequence (DNA): TGTGCCAGCAGGTTCAGCTACTCGAGATCACCCCTCCACTTT. Protein product: CASRFSYSRSPLHF.

The sample holds a few counts of this clonotype. The V call is TRBV10-1, the J call TRBJ2-3; TRBD1 is a possible D gene (5 bases). The germline V gene has CDR1 WNHNN and CDR2 SYGVQD (reference sequence). Trimming stripped 5 bases from V and 2 bases from J, with 11 bases between. This CDR3 spans 14 amino acids. This chain's CDR3 is CASSPDRNTDTQYF. The CDR3 bases are TGCGCCAGCAGTCCAGACAGAAACACAGATACGCAGTATTTT.

The chain is built from TRBV7-2 and TRBJ1-2; perhaps TRBD1 as D (6 bases). The CDR3 is 12 amino acids. Germline values: CDR1 SGHTA, CDR2 FQGNSA. The V end was cut by 4 bases, the J end by 6 bases, with 9 bases between. The CDR3 DNA reads TGTGCCAGCAGCTCAACAGGGAATGGCTACACCTTC. It yields the protein CASSSTGNGYTF.

This clonotype was found a few times. The V call is TRBV27, the J call TRBJ1-1; D uncertain. This CDR3 has 13 amino acids. Germline V lookup: CDR1 MNHEY, CDR2 SMNVEV (reference sequence). V was clipped by 5 bases and J by 1 base, with 8 bases between them. This CDR3 is CASSLTKNTEAFF. As DNA, the CDR3 is TGTGCCAGCAGTCTAACCAAGAACACTGAAGCTTTCTTT.

The chain combines TRBV30 with TRBJ1-1, with D possibly matching TRBD1 (5 bases). Trimming cost V 2 bases and J 0 bases, with 19 bases left between them. Germline assignment: CDR1 GTSNPN and CDR2 SVGIG (reference sequence). The CDR3 contains 17 residues. The CDR3 loop is CAWSPQGLRGLNTEAFF. CDR3 nucleotides: TGTGCCTGGAGTCCCCAGGGTCTTCGGGGACTGAACACTGAAGCTTTCTTT.

This chain uses TRBV7-8 with TRBJ1-6; D is unresolved. Looked up from germline, CDR1 is SGHVS and CDR2 is FQNEAQ. The CDR3 is 14 amino acids. V was trimmed by 1 base and J by 12 bases, leaving 13 bases between them. The CDR3 DNA sequence: TGTGCCAGCAGCTTAGAGTCGGTGCCCGAACCCCTCCACTTT. Amino acid sequence: CASSLESVPEPLHF.

The chain employs TRBV2 and TRBJ1-5; D remains ambiguous. The CDR3 spans 14 residues. From germline, CDR1 is SNHLY and CDR2 FYNNEI. Trimming took 4 bases from V and 0 from J, leaving 7 bases between them. The CDR3: CASSGIYSNQPQHF. Written as DNA, the CDR3 is TGTGCCAGCAGTGGGATTTATAGCAATCAGCCCCAGCATTTT.

The chain recombines TRBV7-3 with TRBJ2-3, with 7 bases that match TRBD2. The J segment lost 1 base and the V segment lost 0 bases, leaving 4 bases of the junction unmatched. The CDR3 is 16 amino acids. Germline V lookup: CDR1 SGHTA, CDR2 FQGTGA. The DNA for the CDR3 is TGTGCCAGCAGCTTAACGGGGGGGGGAGGCACAGATACGCAGTATTTT. Protein sequence: CASSLTGGGGTDTQYF.

J is TRBJ2-2 and V is TRBV6-5; D is possibly TRBD1 or TRBD2 (5 bases each). The CDR3 length is 16 residues. V was shortened by 0 bases and J by 5 bases, with 13 bases between the two germline ends. CDR1 is MNHEY and CDR2 is SVGAGI in the germline V gene. The CDR3 nucleotides are TGTGCCAGCAGTTACTCCGAAGGGGACGGGACCGGGGAGCTGTTTTTT. Its protein product is CASSYSEGDGTGELFF.

The chain has TRBV20-1 and TRBJ2-7, with a tentative D call TRBD2 (7 bases). V was cut by 6 bases and J by 5 bases, with 23 bases left in between. Germline assignment: CDR1 DFQATT and CDR2 SNEGSKA (reference sequence). The CDR3 is 15 amino acids. DNA for the CDR3: TGCAGTGCCAGTATTACGGGGGGCCGGCTCAACGAGCAGTACTTC. Translating gives CSASITGGRLNEQYF.

The chain employs TRBV20-1 and TRBJ2-3; D unresolved. Germline V lookup: CDR1 DFQATT, CDR2 SNEGSKA (reference sequence). Trimming shortened V by 0 bases and J by 5 bases, and 24 bases separated the two germline ends. The CDR3 loop spans 18 amino acids. The DNA of the CDR3 is TGCAGTGCTAGAGAGGTTAAACCGGGCTGGTCGTGGAAAGATACGCAGTATTTT. It encodes CSAREVKPGWSWKDTQYF.

The chain is built from TRBV2 and TRBJ2-5; TRBD1 agrees at 8 bases. V was clipped by 6 bases and J by 3 bases; unmatched bases: 9. The length of the CDR3 is 15 residues. Germline V lookup: CDR1 SNHLY, CDR2 FYNNEI. CDR3 DNA: TGTGCCAGCAGACTAAGGACAGGGCGCGAAGAGACCCAGTACTTC. Residues: CASRLRTGREETQYF.

This clonotype was picked up a small number of times. CDR3 bases: TGTGCCTGGAGTGTAAAGTCAGGGGGGACTGAAGCTTTCTTT. Encoded protein: CAWSVKSGGTEAFF. This chain links TRBV30 with TRBJ1-1; TRBD1 matches 7 bases. This CDR3 has 14 amino acids. The ends lost 0 bases at V and 5 bases at J; junction bases unmatched: 6. Germline CDR1 GTSNPN, CDR2 SVGIG (reference sequence).

The CDR3 DNA is TGTGCCAGCAGCGCCGGGATTAACTCTGGAAACACCATATATTTT. Protein sequence: CASSAGINSGNTIYF. This chain links TRBV11-1 with TRBJ1-3; D unresolved. The CDR3 contains 15 residues. Germline lookup yields CDR1 SGHAT and CDR2 FQDESV (reference sequence). Trimming took off 5 bases at V and 0 bases at J, with 11 bases between the two ends.

The CDR3 nucleotides are TGTGCCAGCAGTATACAGGGATACGAGCAGTACTTC. Translating gives CASSIQGYEQYF. This chain uses TRBV2 with TRBJ2-7; D perhaps matches TRBD1 (6 bases). Trimming stripped 5 bases from V and 4 bases from J, with 9 bases between. From germline, CDR1 is SNHLY and CDR2 FYNNEI. The CDR3 runs 12 residues.

In its sample, this clonotype was seen a few times. The rearrangement joins TRBV20-1 to TRBJ1-5; D gene ambiguous. Germline V gene data show CDR1 as DFQATT and CDR2 as SNEGSKA (reference sequence). The CDR3 has 13 amino acids. The V and J ends lost 1 base and 1 base respectively, with 5 bases between them. In DNA, the CDR3 is TGCAGTGCTAGAGCTCGGAGCAATCAGCCCCAGCATTTT. Translating it yields CSARARSNQPQHF.

The V and J genes are TRBV5-8 and TRBJ1-5; 8 bases line up with TRBD1. CDR1 is SGHTS, CDR2 YDEGEE, per germline. V trimming: 4 bases; J trimming: 6 bases; junction bases outside the gene matches: 6. The CDR3 runs 14 residues. The CDR3 here is CASSHRGYSQPQHF. As DNA, the CDR3 is TGTGCCAGCAGCCACAGGGGGTATAGTCAGCCCCAGCATTTT.

The chain carries TRBV20-1 and TRBJ1-5; D is uncertain. The germline gives CDR1 DFQATT, CDR2 SNEGSKA (reference sequence). The V end was cut by 0 bases, the J end by 3 bases, with 15 bases between. The CDR3 has 16 residues. The CDR3 bases are TGCAGTGCTAGAGATGGGTCCGGGTTTTCCAATCAGCCCCAGCATTTT. Translation: CSARDGSGFSNQPQHF.

This clonotype appeared a single time. The genes are TRBV7-9 and TRBJ1-1; D remains unclear. Germline assignment: CDR1 SEHNR and CDR2 FQNEAQ (reference sequence). Trimming stripped 5 bases from V and 0 bases from J, with 16 bases between. The CDR3 loop spans 16 amino acids. CDR3 protein: CASSPSGAGLNTEAFF. CDR3 nucleotide sequence: TGTGCCAGCAGCCCTAGTGGTGCCGGGCTGAACACTGAAGCTTTCTTT.